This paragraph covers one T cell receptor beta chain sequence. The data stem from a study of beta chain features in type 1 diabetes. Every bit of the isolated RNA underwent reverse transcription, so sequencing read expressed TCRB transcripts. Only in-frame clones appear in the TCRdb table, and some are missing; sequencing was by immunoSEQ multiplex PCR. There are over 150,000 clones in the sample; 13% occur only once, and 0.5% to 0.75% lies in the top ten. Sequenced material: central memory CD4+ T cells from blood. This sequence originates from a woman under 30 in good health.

The CDR3 is CASSYGLAGHEQFF. The CDR3 nucleotides read TGTGCCAGCAGTTACGGGCTAGCGGGCCATGAGCAGTTCTTC. V gene TRBV28 combines with J gene TRBJ2-1; 8 bases align to TRBD2. CDR3 length equals 14 residues. CDR1 is MDHEN and CDR2 is SYDVKM in the germline V gene. V gave up 4 bases and J gave up 8 bases; unmatched junction bases: 7.